The 32 T cell receptor beta chains presented below share a single source sample, sequenced in a study of cytomegalovirus exposure and HLA in healthy donors. A multiplex PCR was run with 60 Vbeta primers and 13 Jbeta primers. The assay was immunoSEQ multiplex PCR, and TCRdb's table has in-frame clones only and misses some. The top ten hold over 10% of the sample, which has 150,000 to 170,000 clones, 80% seen once. Material: PBMCs. Receptors were obtained from a man under 40 in good health and CMV-seropositive.

The gene calls are TRBV6-5 and TRBJ2-1; TRBD2 is a possible D gene (5 bases). CDR1 and CDR2 (germline): MNHEY, SVGAGI. The CDR3 extends over 15 amino acids. Trimming left V 1 base short and J 2 bases short, with 9 bases between. CDR3 DNA sequence: TGTGCCAGCAGTTACTTCCTAGCAGCCTACAATGAGCAGTTCTTC. The encoded protein is CASSYFLAAYNEQFF.

This chain connects TRBV4-2 to TRBJ1-1; 7 nucleotides align to TRBD1. Germline CDR1 and CDR2: LGHNA and YNFKEQ. J lost 1 base, V lost 1 base, and 3 bases had no gene match. This CDR3 region has 15 residues. The CDR3 nucleotides are TGTGCCAGCAGCCAAGGGAGGACAGGGAACACTGAAGCTTTCTTT. It codes for CASSQGRTGNTEAFF.

The V call is TRBV28, the J call TRBJ2-7; the match to TRBD2 covers 12 bases. This CDR3 region has 14 residues. Germline-derived CDR1 and CDR2 are MDHEN and SYDVKM. V lost 6 bases to trimming and J lost 3 bases; unmatched junction nucleotides: 3. CDR3 amino acids: CASSRLAGVYEQYF. The CDR3 DNA reads as TGTGCCAGCAGCAGACTAGCGGGAGTCTACGAGCAGTACTTC.

The chain has TRBV10-3 and TRBJ2-3; 10 positions agree with TRBD2. Germline V gene lookup returns CDR1 ENHRY and CDR2 SYGVKD. V dropped 5 bases and J dropped 1; count of bases not matched to a gene: 6. The CDR3 totals 16 residues. The CDR3 DNA sequence: TGTGCCATCAGTAGACGGGGGACTAGCGGCACAGATACGCAGTATTTT. Translating gives CAISRRGTSGTDTQYF.

This clone appeared once. The chain employs TRBV2 and TRBJ1-5; TRBD1 is a possible D gene (6 bases). Deletions cut 6 bases from V and 4 bases from J, with 22 bases between. This CDR3 spans 17 amino acids. CDR1 SNHLY and CDR2 FYNNEI come from the germline V gene. The CDR3 loop is CASSQQQGGVLNQPQHF. CDR3 nucleotide sequence: TGTGCCAGCAGCCAACAACAGGGTGGGGTCCTAAATCAGCCCCAGCATTTT.

In this sample, this clone turned up a few times. The rearrangement joins TRBV2 to TRBJ2-3, with TRBD2 matching 12 bases. V lost 8 bases to trimming and J lost 6 bases; unmatched junction nucleotides: 3. Germline V gene data show CDR1 as SNHLY and CDR2 as FYNNEI. CDR3 length: 13 residues. CDR3 protein: CASPGLAGDTQYF. In DNA, the CDR3 is TGTGCCAGCCCGGGACTAGCGGGTGATACGCAGTATTTT.

The chain has TRBV7-2 and TRBJ2-1; maybe TRBD1 (6 bases). Germline loops: CDR1 SGHTA, CDR2 FQGNSA. V was trimmed by 0 bases and J by 4 bases, leaving 7 bases between them. This CDR3 spans 14 amino acids. The CDR3 nucleotides are TGTGCCAGCAGCTTAGCACAGGGTTACAATGAGCAGTTCTTC. Translated, it gives CASSLAQGYNEQFF.

The chain employs TRBV6-5 and TRBJ2-1; 7 bases line up with TRBD2. With 2 bases clipped from V and 12 bases from J, the junction kept 4 bases outside the gene matches. The CDR3 loop spans 12 amino acids. The V gene's germline CDR1 is MNHEY and CDR2 SVGAGI. CDR3 residues: CASSYGGGRQFF. The CDR3 DNA reads TGTGCCAGCAGTTACGGCGGCGGGAGGCAGTTCTTC.

This rearrangement joins TRBV18 to TRBJ1-2, with TRBD1 matching 7 bases. The ends lost 3 bases at V and 2 bases at J; junction bases unmatched: 3. Per germline, CDR1 KGHSH and CDR2 LQKENI. CDR3 size: 14 residues. The CDR3 protein is CASSPPTGNYGYTF. CDR3 sequence (DNA): TGTGCCAGCTCACCCCCGACAGGGAACTATGGCTACACCTTC.

The chain combines TRBV27 with TRBJ1-1; a possible D gene is TRBD1 (5 bases). Trimming cost V 3 bases and J 1 base, with 9 bases left between them. The CDR3 consists of 14 residues. CDR1 and CDR2 from the germline V gene are MNHEY and SMNVEV (reference sequence). The CDR3 DNA is TGTGCCAGCAGTTTGCGGGGGTGGAACACTGAAGCTTTCTTT. It encodes CASSLRGWNTEAFF.

The rearrangement joins TRBV10-3 to TRBJ2-2, with a weak D call TRBD2 (5 bases). This CDR3 is 16 amino acids long. V gave up 2 bases and J gave up 6 bases, with 16 bases separating them. Germline V lookup: CDR1 ENHRY, CDR2 SYGVKD. The CDR3 DNA is TGTGCCATCAGTGAGGTCCAGGCCGGAGGATCCGGGGAGCTGTTTTTT. Protein sequence: CAISEVQAGGSGELFF.

This clone was picked up a small number of times. The chain uses TRBV28 and TRBJ2-5; 9 bases are a match to TRBD1. Germline CDR1 MDHEN, CDR2 SYDVKM. The ends lost 2 bases at V and 8 bases at J; junction bases unmatched: 6. The CDR3 length is 14 residues. CDR3 in DNA: TGTGCCAGCAGTTTAGGCGGACAGGGGAGAACCCAGTACTTC. It encodes CASSLGGQGRTQYF.

V is TRBV9 and J is TRBJ2-7, with TRBD2 matching over 11 bases. The V gene end was trimmed by 2 bases and the J gene end by 5 bases; junction bases not matched to a gene: 6. The V gene's germline CDR1 is SGDLS and CDR2 YYNGEE. The CDR3 sequence is 15 residues long. The CDR3 loop reads CASSVSGRAFDEQYF. As DNA, the CDR3 is TGTGCCAGCAGCGTTAGCGGGAGGGCCTTTGACGAGCAGTACTTC.

This clone was seen a single time. The chain couples TRBV6-5 to TRBJ1-4, with a possible D match to TRBD1 (5 bases). Per the germline V gene, CDR1 is MNHEY and CDR2 is SVGAGI. Trimming shortened V by 5 bases and J by 7 bases, and 11 bases separated the two germline ends. There are 13 residues in the CDR3. The CDR3 nucleotides read TGTGCCAGCAGTAAGGGGATGGGTGAAAAACTGTTTTTT. It yields the protein CASSKGMGEKLFF.

The CDR3 DNA sequence: TGCGCCAGCAGTTTCGGACTAGCGGGAGGTTCCGCTATTGGGCCCGAGGCTGAGCAGTTCTTC. Translation: CASSFGLAGGSAIGPEAEQFF. The gene calls are TRBV5-1 and TRBJ2-1; TRBD2 aligns across 14 bases. Germline trimming cut 5 bases from V and 9 bases from J; bases unmatched to any gene: 25. CDR3 size: 21 residues. The germline V gene has CDR1 SGHRS and CDR2 YFSETQ.

The chain uses TRBV5-8 and TRBJ2-1; TRBD2 agrees at 9 bases. The CDR3 consists of 16 residues. Losses at the gene ends were 1 base for V and 2 bases for J; bases not matched to a gene: 4. Germline lookup yields CDR1 SGHTS and CDR2 YDEGEE. CDR3 loop: CASSLLAGRAYNEQFF. The CDR3 DNA reads TGTGCCAGCAGCTTGCTAGCGGGAAGGGCCTACAATGAGCAGTTCTTC.

V and J are TRBV5-5 and TRBJ1-5; 8 nucleotides match TRBD1. V was clipped by 2 bases and J by 6 bases; unmatched bases: 13. The germline V gene has CDR1 SGHKS and CDR2 YYEKEE (reference sequence). This CDR3 has 17 residues. CDR3 protein: CASSFTDRTGIIQPQHF. In nucleotides, the CDR3 is TGTGCCAGCAGCTTCACTGATAGGACAGGGATAATTCAGCCCCAGCATTTT.

J is TRBJ2-1 and V is TRBV11-2, with TRBD2 matching 7 bases. The J segment lost 12 bases and the V segment lost 0 bases, leaving 2 bases of the junction unmatched. This CDR3 spans 12 amino acids. The germline V gene encodes CDR1 SGHAT and CDR2 FQNNGV. CDR3 protein: CASSLDGGGQFF. The CDR3 DNA follows: TGTGCCAGCAGCTTAGATGGCGGGGGGCAGTTCTTC.

This clone appeared a single time. One end of the junction is discordant with germline, which a read error may explain. The chain joins TRBV15 to TRBJ2-7; D may be TRBD2 (7 bases). Germline assignment: CDR1 LNHNV and CDR2 YYDKDF (reference sequence). The CDR3 has 15 residues. CDR3 sequence reads: CDTSRDRGGSYEQYF. CDR3 coding DNA: TGTGACACCAGCAGAGATAGGGGGGGCTCCTACGAGCAGTACTTC. Full variable domain (remainder filled in from reference TRBV15 and TRBJ2-7): DAMVIQNPRYQVTQFGKPVTLSCSQTLNHNVMYWYQQKSSQAPKLLFHYYDKDFNNEADTPDNFQSRRPNTSFCFLDIRSPGLGDTAMYLCDTSRDRGGSYEQYFGPGTRLTVT.

The chain couples TRBV7-3 to TRBJ1-1; D possibly corresponds to TRBD1 (6 bases). Trimming left V 5 bases short and J 2 bases short, with 9 bases between. Per germline, CDR1 SGHTA and CDR2 FQGTGA. The CDR3 contains 13 residues. The CDR3 sequence: CASSRDTNTEAFF. The CDR3 DNA reads TGTGCCAGCAGCCGGGACACCAACACTGAAGCTTTCTTT.

This clone has just one count. The chain recombines TRBV6-6 with TRBJ1-2; a possible D gene is TRBD1 (6 bases). Trimming pared 5 bases from V and 7 bases from J, leaving 14 bases between. Looked up from germline, CDR1 is MNHNY and CDR2 is SVGAGI (reference sequence). This CDR3 region has 13 residues. The CDR3 spells CASSDDQGFGYTF. The CDR3 DNA sequence: TGTGCCAGCAGTGACGACCAGGGGTTTGGCTACACCTTC.

V and J are TRBV12-5 and TRBJ2-1, with D tentatively TRBD2 (6 bases). Germline assignment: CDR1 LGHNT and CDR2 FRNRAP. V shed 6 bases and J shed 8 bases, with 11 bases lying between them. CDR3 length: 12 amino acids. This CDR3 is CASGLRGYEQFF. The CDR3 region has the DNA TGTGCTAGTGGATTACGGGGGTATGAGCAGTTCTTC.

This clone was seen just once. The V call is TRBV7-2, the J call TRBJ2-5; D possibly corresponds to TRBD2 (5 bases). The J call may be mistaken, given a closer DNA end match to TRBJ2-7. Germline V gives CDR1 SGHTA, CDR2 FQGNSA. CDR3 size: 14 residues. The CDR3 DNA is TGTGCCAGCAGATCTGGGAGCGGCTCCTACGAGCAGTACTTC. As protein: CASRSGSGSYEQYF.

The CDR3 nucleotides are TGTGCCAGCAGCCCGACCGGGGGGGATAGCAATCAGCCCCAGCATTTT. It specifies CASSPTGGDSNQPQHF. The gene calls are TRBV7-9 and TRBJ1-5; a possible D gene is TRBD1 (5 bases). Between the trimmed V and J ends, which lost 5 bases and 0 bases, there was a span of 14 bases. The CDR3 is made up of 16 amino acids. The germline V gene encodes CDR1 SEHNR and CDR2 FQNEAQ (reference sequence).

This clone showed up just once. V and J are TRBV5-1 and TRBJ1-4; possible D gene TRBD1, 6 bases. The V gene's germline CDR1 is SGHRS and CDR2 YFSETQ. This CDR3 is built from 15 residues. The germline V and J ends were trimmed by 4 bases and 0 bases, with 10 bases remaining between them. CDR3 residues: CASSSTGSTNEKLFF. The CDR3, as DNA: TGCGCCAGCAGCAGTACAGGGTCAACTAATGAAAAACTGTTTTTT.

This sequence joins TRBV23-1 and TRBJ2-3; 7 nucleotides agree with TRBD2. TRBV23-1 is recorded as an ORF, its role being uncertain. V lost 3 bases to trimming and J lost 4 bases; unmatched junction nucleotides: 22. This CDR3 contains 20 residues. In DNA form, the CDR3 reads TGCGCCAGCAGTCACCATCTAGAGGACGGGAGGTTAATGAGCGCAGATACGCAGTATTTT. This sequence encodes CASSHHLEDGRLMSADTQYF.

The chain recombines TRBV28 with TRBJ1-1; 7 positions agree with TRBD1. Trimming took 2 bases from V and 8 from J; bases not matched to a gene: 8. Germline-derived CDR1 and CDR2 are MDHEN and SYDVKM. The CDR3 consists of 14 residues. The CDR3 nucleotides read TGTGCCAGCAGTTTAGGGGACAGATACGGCGAAGCTTTCTTT. Translated: CASSLGDRYGEAFF.

The chain combines TRBV5-4 with TRBJ2-7, with D possibly matching TRBD2 (6 bases). CDR3 length: 15 residues. The V end lost 2 bases, the J end lost 0 bases, and 12 bases lay between the germline ends. Germline values: CDR1 SGHNT, CDR2 YYREEE (reference sequence). Here the CDR3 DNA reads TGTGCCAGCAGCTTTTCCTACGGGAGCTCCTACGAGCAGTACTTC. Translation: CASSFSYGSSYEQYF.

V usage is TRBV19 and J usage is TRBJ1-1; D is unclear. Trimming took 5 bases from V and 2 from J, leaving 6 bases between them. Germline V gene lookup returns CDR1 LNHDA and CDR2 SQIVND (reference sequence). There are 12 residues in the CDR3. In nucleotides, the CDR3 is TGTGCCAGTAGTCATAGCAACACTGAAGCTTTCTTT. Protein product: CASSHSNTEAFF.

This sequence joins TRBV2 and TRBJ1-2; TRBD1 matches 10 bases. V lost 6 bases, J lost 7 bases, and 8 bases stayed unmatched. The germline gives CDR1 SNHLY, CDR2 FYNNEI. This CDR3 spans 14 amino acids. The CDR3: CASRETGGASGYTF. CDR3 coding DNA: TGTGCCAGCAGGGAGACAGGGGGCGCATCTGGCTACACCTTC.

The chain is built from TRBV5-1 and TRBJ2-7, with a weak D call TRBD2 (5 bases). Germline V gene sequence: CDR1 SGHRS, CDR2 YFSETQ. The CDR3 extends over 17 amino acids. Trimming removed 3 bases from V and 3 bases from J, with 22 bases in between. The CDR3 sequence is CASSSHPRGSRDYEQYF. In DNA, the CDR3 is TGCGCCAGCAGCTCACACCCCCGGGGATCGAGGGACTACGAGCAGTACTTC.

This clone was recorded a few times. The gene calls are TRBV5-1 and TRBJ2-7, with D possibly TRBD1 on 5 matching bases. This CDR3 is built from 15 residues. Deletions cut 0 bases from V and 6 bases from J, with 16 bases between. Germline loops: CDR1 SGHRS, CDR2 YFSETQ. In nucleotides, the CDR3 is TGCGCCAGCAGCTTGGCCGGGCAGGGTGGTGGCGAGCAGTACTTC. This gives the protein CASSLAGQGGGEQYF.